A selection of T cell receptor beta chains follows, all from one sample in a study of blood T cell repertoires in COVID-19. Produced via immunoSEQ multiplex PCR; TCRdb's table is partial and in-frame only. The sample lists about 440,000 clones, approximately 90% occurring once. Material: peripheral blood. The source is a woman in her twenties or thirties with acute or convalescent COVID-19. Both conserved end residues are trimmed from each CDR3. The D gene is left open where the match is weak.

cdr3_aa	v_call	d_call
ARSLVTETGELF	TRBV5-3	.
ASSDYGTSPLEEQF	TRBV5-8	TRBD2
ASSPLPVSSYNEQF	TRBV5-1	.
ASSRQRGGTDTQY	TRBV4-2	TRBD2
ASSQEWRGDTQY	TRBV4-1	.
ASSVVSGDTQY	TRBV9	.
ASSLRGNTEAF	TRBV7-8	.
ASSFDTQY	TRBV25-1	.
ASSPPGTVGYT	TRBV7-9	TRBD1
ASSQETGTLNTEAF	TRBV4-1	.
ASRLQGATNEKLF	TRBV5-1	TRBD1
ASSYNIAYEQY	TRBV6-6	.
AISTGTANTEAF	TRBV10-3	TRBD1
ASSSGAGGHGYT	TRBV6-5	TRBD1
ASSFGQGNSPLH	TRBV27	TRBD1
ASSYGGFGTQY	TRBV12-3/TRBV12-4	TRBD2
ASSLSGEGSTPLH	TRBV4-1	.
ASSLIAGRTDTQY	TRBV27	TRBD2
ASSYTTDNSPLH	TRBV6-6	.
ASSEQGSIYGYT	TRBV25-1	.
ASSLMPTVEAF	TRBV11-2	.
ASTGIIGKNIQY	TRBV2	.
ASSRPGFGTEAF	TRBV3-1/TRBV3-2	.
ASSVGPSNQPQH	TRBV9	.
ASSEALRQGGT	TRBV2	.
ASSLSGAQETQY	TRBV5-1	.
ASTDLDRGRGKQF	TRBV6-5	TRBD1
ASSTQGLGTEAF	TRBV7-9	.
ASSSRTGGTGELF	TRBV6-5	TRBD1
ASSLRRSTDTQY	TRBV11-2	.
ASSEQTGGEQY	TRBV11-3	TRBD1
ASSLTLRTEQNQPQH	TRBV5-4	.
ASSFLRQAWGMNTEAF	TRBV5-5	.
ASSLNGGAAF	TRBV6-2/TRBV6-3	.
ASSFTDSTEAF	TRBV6-5	.
ASSYSVIAGQNNEQF	TRBV6-2/TRBV6-3	TRBD2
ASSLGAQETQY	TRBV7-9	.
ASSEALNTPTYEQY	TRBV2	.
ASSLLAGGYEQY	TRBV7-9	TRBD2
ASSEDSGDSYEQY	TRBV6-1	TRBD2
ASGLVLGLAASQETQY	TRBV12-5	TRBD2
ASGQRAAKNIQY	TRBV2	.
ASSQTTGAVTEAF	TRBV9	TRBD1